The 11 T cell receptor beta chains given below trace back to one sample, sequenced in a study of cytomegalovirus exposure and HLA in healthy donors. A multiplex PCR was run with 60 Vbeta primers and 13 Jbeta primers. Method: immunoSEQ multiplex PCR; TCRdb's copy keeps in-frame clones and lacks some. Among some 150,000 clones, around a tenth were seen once, and the ten largest hold 1.8%. The sequenced material came from PBMCs. These receptors were collected from a man between 45 and 60 years old in good health and CMV-seronegative.

The chain's CDR3 is CASSQGSVPRGEKLFF. DNA for the CDR3: TGCGCCAGCAGCCAAGGCAGCGTTCCCAGGGGTGAAAAACTGTTTTTT. The chain joins TRBV4-1 to TRBJ1-4; perhaps TRBD1 as D (6 bases). Germline CDR1 is MGHRA and CDR2 is YSYEKL. The CDR3 contains 16 residues. The germline V and J ends were trimmed by 1 base and 7 bases, with 16 bases remaining between them.

This clone was observed a handful of times. The rearrangement uses TRBV7-3 and TRBJ1-1; D unresolved. Trimming took 8 bases from V and 4 from J, leaving 17 bases between them. Germline V gives CDR1 SGHTA, CDR2 FQGTGA. The CDR3 has 14 amino acids. This chain's CDR3 is CASCQGGEFTEAFF. The CDR3 nucleotides are TGTGCCAGCTGCCAAGGTGGGGAGTTCACTGAAGCTTTCTTT.

V usage is TRBV19 and J usage is TRBJ2-5; TRBD1 agrees at 7 bases. Losses at the gene ends were 5 bases for V and 5 bases for J; bases not matched to a gene: 5. Germline V gives CDR1 LNHDA, CDR2 SQIVND (reference sequence). This CDR3 has 13 residues. CDR3 in amino acids: CASSDDREETQYF. CDR3 nucleotide sequence: TGTGCCAGTAGTGATGACAGGGAGGAGACCCAGTACTTC. Full variable domain (missing parts from reference TRBV19 and TRBJ2-5): DGGITQSPKYLFRKEGQNVTLSCEQNLNHDAMYWYRQDPGQGLRLIYYSQIVNDFQKGDIAEGYSVSREKKESFPLTVTSAQKNPTAFYLCASSDDREETQYFGPGTRLLVL.

The chain carries TRBV11-3 and TRBJ2-5; TRBD2 aligns across 9 bases. Per germline, CDR1 SGHNT and CDR2 YENEEA. The CDR3 loop spans 15 amino acids. With V trimmed by 1 base and J by 3 bases, 3 bases remained unmatched. CDR3 in DNA: TGTGCCAGCAGCTTAGCGGCTAGCGGGGAAGAGACCCAGTACTTC. It is translated as CASSLAASGEETQYF.

J is TRBJ1-5 and V is TRBV19; no clear D. The CDR3 contains 11 residues. Per the germline V gene, CDR1 is LNHDA and CDR2 is SQIVND (reference sequence). CDR3: CASGGDQPQHF. The CDR3 nucleotides are TGTGCAAGCGGCGGAGATCAGCCCCAGCATTTT.

This chain uses TRBV6-5 with TRBJ1-5; weak D call: TRBD1 (6 bases). Trimming cost V 5 bases and J 7 bases, with 18 bases left between them. Germline V gene sequence: CDR1 MNHEY, CDR2 SVGAGI. The CDR3 spans 15 residues. CDR3 DNA: TGTGCCAGCAGTAGGAACAGGGTATCAGGCCAGCCCCAGCATTTT. Its protein is CASSRNRVSGQPQHF.

This clone turned up a few times. The rearrangement uses TRBV10-3 and TRBJ2-7, with TRBD1 matching 8 bases. Trimming at V came to 2 bases and at J to 5 bases, leaving 14 bases not matched to a gene. This CDR3 is built from 17 residues. Germline CDR1 ENHRY, CDR2 SYGVKD. CDR3 bases: TGTGCCATCAGTGAGAGTGGTGGGACAGGTGGTATGAACGAGCAGTACTTC. This translates into CAISESGGTGGMNEQYF.

V and J are TRBV11-2 and TRBJ2-7; D not certain. Germline V gene data show CDR1 as SGHAT and CDR2 as FQNNGV. The length of the CDR3 is 13 residues. Trimming shortened V by 0 bases and J by 0 bases, and 3 bases separated the two germline ends. CDR3 coding DNA: TGTGCCAGCAGCTTAGACCTCTCCTACGAGCAGTACTTC. It encodes CASSLDLSYEQYF.

This clone was seen only a few times. The chain uses TRBV5-6 and TRBJ2-7, with a weak D call TRBD2 (5 bases). Looked up from germline, CDR1 is SGHDT and CDR2 is YYEEEE. V dropped 0 bases and J dropped 5 bases, with 12 bases sitting between them. This CDR3 is built from 14 residues. DNA of the CDR3: TGTGCCAGCAGCTTGGGTGGGCTAGCCCACGAGCAGTACTTC. Amino acid sequence: CASSLGGLAHEQYF.

The chain recombines TRBV5-1 with TRBJ2-5; D might be TRBD2 (6 bases). Trimming shortened V by 4 bases and J by 5 bases, and 15 bases separated the two germline ends. CDR1 is SGHRS, CDR2 YFSETQ, per germline. CDR3 length: 14 residues. DNA of the CDR3: TGCGCCAGCAGCCCCGGGACTGAACAGGAGACCCAGTACTTC. Protein product: CASSPGTEQETQYF.

The chain uses TRBV6-6 and TRBJ2-1, with 12 nucleotides matching TRBD1. Per the germline V gene, CDR1 is MNHNY and CDR2 is SVGAGI (reference sequence). V trimming: 5 bases; J trimming: 8 bases; junction bases outside the gene matches: 7. This CDR3 is built from 15 residues. The DNA for the CDR3 is TGTGCCAGCAGTACAGAGGGGACAGGGGGCTATGAGCAGTTCTTC. It yields the protein CASSTEGTGGYEQFF.